This T cell receptor beta chain comes out of a study of graft-versus-host responses after intestinal transplantation. Study-wide background: All recipients were given anti-thymocyte globulin induction, and tacrolimus and steroids were then administered for approximately 3 years. Study-wide points: Within the allografts of patients who had graft-donor T cell macrochimerism, graft-versus-host to host-versus-graft clonal ratios were high. GvH clones turned up in recipient marrow; some had shown up first in ileum or blood. Early post-transplant HvG declines showed an association with peak circulating GvH clone levels.

Trimming pared 3 bases from V and 3 bases from J, leaving 27 bases between. Germline CDR1 is MNHNS and CDR2 is SASEGT. The CDR3 is 19 residues long. Assay used: immunoSEQ multiplex PCR; TCRdb lists only in-frame clones, some missing. The top ten hold about 0.34% of the sample, which has about 91,000 clones, under 95% seen once. Note on this clone: The antigen is not known.

The sequence derives from a human donor who was the organ donor for an intestinal transplant. The V and J genes are TRBV6-1 and TRBJ2-7; D may be TRBD1 (7 bases). Material: unstimulated CD4+ T cells sorted from spleen or lymph node cells, obtained before transplant. CDR3 coding DNA: TGTGCCAGCAGTGATTATTATAGAACAGGGGAGGACCGGGGCTACGAGCAGTACTTC. Its protein is CASSDYYRTGEDRGYEQYF.